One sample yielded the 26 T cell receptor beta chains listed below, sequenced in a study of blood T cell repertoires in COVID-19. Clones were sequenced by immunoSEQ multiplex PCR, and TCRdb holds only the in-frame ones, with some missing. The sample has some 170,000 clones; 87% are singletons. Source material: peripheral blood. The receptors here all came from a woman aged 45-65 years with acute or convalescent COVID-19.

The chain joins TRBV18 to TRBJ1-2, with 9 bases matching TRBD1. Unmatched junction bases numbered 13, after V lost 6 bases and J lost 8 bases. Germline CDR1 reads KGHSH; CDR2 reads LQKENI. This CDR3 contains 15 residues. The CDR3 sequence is CASSPDRGGERGYTF. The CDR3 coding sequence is TGTGCCAGCTCGCCGGACAGGGGAGGAGAGCGCGGCTACACCTTC. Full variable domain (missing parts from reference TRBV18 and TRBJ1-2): NAGVMQNPRHLVRRRGQEARLRCSPMKGHSHVYWYRQLPEEGLKFMVYLQKENIIDESGMPKERFSAEFPKEGPSILRIQQVVRGDSAAYFCASSPDRGGERGYTFGSGTRLTVV.

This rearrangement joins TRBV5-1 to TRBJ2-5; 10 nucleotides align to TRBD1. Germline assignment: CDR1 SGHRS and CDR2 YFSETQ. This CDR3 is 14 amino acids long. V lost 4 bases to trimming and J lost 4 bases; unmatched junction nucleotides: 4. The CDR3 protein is CASSNRDRGETQYF. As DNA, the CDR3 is TGCGCCAGCAGCAACCGGGACAGGGGAGAGACCCAGTACTTC.

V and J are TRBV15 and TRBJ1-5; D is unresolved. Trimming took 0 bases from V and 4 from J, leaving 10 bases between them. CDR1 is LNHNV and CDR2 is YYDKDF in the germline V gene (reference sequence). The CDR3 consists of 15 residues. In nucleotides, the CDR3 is TGTGCCACCAGCAGAGATTTGGGAGGTAATCAGCCCCAGCATTTT. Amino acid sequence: CATSRDLGGNQPQHF.

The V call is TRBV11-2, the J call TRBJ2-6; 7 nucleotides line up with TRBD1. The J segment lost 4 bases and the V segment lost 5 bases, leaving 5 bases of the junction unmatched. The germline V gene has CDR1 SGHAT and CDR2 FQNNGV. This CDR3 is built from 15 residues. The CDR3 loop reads CASSPDRAGANVLTF. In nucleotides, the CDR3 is TGTGCCAGCAGCCCAGACAGGGCCGGGGCCAACGTCCTGACTTTC.

CDR3 sequence reads: CASTQDRAPYEQYF. The CDR3 DNA reads TGTGCCAGCACCCAAGACAGAGCGCCTTACGAGCAGTACTTC. The rearrangement uses TRBV6-5 and TRBJ2-7; the D gene is possibly TRBD1 (5 bases). Germline CDR1 reads MNHEY; CDR2 reads SVGAGI. The CDR3 contains 14 residues. With 7 bases removed from V and 4 bases from J, the gap between germline ends came to 17 bases.

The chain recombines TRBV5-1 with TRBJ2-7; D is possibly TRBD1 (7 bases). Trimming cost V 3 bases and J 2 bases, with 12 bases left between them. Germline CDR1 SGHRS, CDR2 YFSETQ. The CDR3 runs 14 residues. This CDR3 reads CASSSGGLAYEQYF. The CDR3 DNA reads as TGCGCCAGCAGCTCAGGGGGGCTGGCCTACGAGCAGTACTTC.

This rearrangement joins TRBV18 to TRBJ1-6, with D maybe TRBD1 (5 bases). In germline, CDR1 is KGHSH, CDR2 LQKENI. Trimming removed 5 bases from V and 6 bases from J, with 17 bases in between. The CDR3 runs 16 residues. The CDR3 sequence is CASSSGVDSLNSPLHF. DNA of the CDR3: TGTGCCAGCTCATCAGGAGTTGACAGCCTTAATTCACCCCTCCACTTT.

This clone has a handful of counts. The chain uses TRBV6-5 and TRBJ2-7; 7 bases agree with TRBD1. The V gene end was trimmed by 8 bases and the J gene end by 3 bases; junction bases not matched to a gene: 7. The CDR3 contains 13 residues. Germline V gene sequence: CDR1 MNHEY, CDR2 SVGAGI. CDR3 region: CASRTGQIYEQYF. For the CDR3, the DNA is TGTGCCAGCCGAACGGGACAGATCTACGAGCAGTACTTC.

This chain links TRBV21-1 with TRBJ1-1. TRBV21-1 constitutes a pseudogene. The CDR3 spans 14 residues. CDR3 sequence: CASSKRGGDTEAFF. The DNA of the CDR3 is TGTGCCAGCAGCAAGAGGGGAGGCGACACTGAAGCTTTCTTT.

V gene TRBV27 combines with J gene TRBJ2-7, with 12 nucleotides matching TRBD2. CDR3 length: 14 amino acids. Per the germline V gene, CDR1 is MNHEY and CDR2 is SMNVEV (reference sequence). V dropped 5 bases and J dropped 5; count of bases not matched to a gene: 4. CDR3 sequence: CASSLTSGSHEQYF. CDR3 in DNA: TGTGCCAGCAGTCTGACTAGCGGGAGCCACGAGCAGTACTTC.

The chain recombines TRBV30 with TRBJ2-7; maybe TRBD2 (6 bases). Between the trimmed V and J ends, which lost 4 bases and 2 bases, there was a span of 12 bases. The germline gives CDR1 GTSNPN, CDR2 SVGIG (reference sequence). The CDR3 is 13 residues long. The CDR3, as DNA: TGTGCCTGGAACCCGGGAGAAACCTACGAGCAGTACTTC. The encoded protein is CAWNPGETYEQYF. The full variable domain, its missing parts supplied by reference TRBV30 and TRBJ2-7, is SQTIHQWPATLVQPVGSPLSLECTVEGTSNPNLYWYRQAAGRGLQLLFYSVGIGQISSEVPQNLSASRPQDRQFILSSKKLLLSDSGFYLCAWNPGETYEQYFGPGTRLTVT.

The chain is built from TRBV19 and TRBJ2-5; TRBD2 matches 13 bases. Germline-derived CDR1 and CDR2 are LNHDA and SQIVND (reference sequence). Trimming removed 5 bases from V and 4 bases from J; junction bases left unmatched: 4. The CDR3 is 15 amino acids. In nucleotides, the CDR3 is TGTGCCAGTAGTCGACTAGCGGGGGGTGGAGAGACCCAGTACTTC. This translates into CASSRLAGGGETQYF.

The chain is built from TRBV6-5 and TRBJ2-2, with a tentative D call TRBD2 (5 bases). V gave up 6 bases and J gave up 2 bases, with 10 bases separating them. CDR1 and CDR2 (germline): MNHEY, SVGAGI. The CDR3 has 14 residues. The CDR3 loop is CASRAVLNTGELFF. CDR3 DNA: TGTGCCAGCAGAGCGGTACTAAACACCGGGGAGCTGTTTTTT.

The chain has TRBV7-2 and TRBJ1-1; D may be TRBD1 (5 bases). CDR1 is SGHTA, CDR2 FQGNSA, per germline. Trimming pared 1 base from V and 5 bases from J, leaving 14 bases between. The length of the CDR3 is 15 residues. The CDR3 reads CASSLVGPQGTEAFF. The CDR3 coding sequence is TGTGCCAGCAGCTTAGTTGGCCCCCAGGGAACTGAAGCTTTCTTT.

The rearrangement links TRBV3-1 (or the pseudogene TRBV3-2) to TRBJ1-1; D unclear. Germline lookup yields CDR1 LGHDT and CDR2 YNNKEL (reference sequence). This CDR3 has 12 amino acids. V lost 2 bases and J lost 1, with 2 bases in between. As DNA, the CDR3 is TGTGCCAGCAGCCAACGGAACACTGAAGCTTTCTTT. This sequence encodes CASSQRNTEAFF.

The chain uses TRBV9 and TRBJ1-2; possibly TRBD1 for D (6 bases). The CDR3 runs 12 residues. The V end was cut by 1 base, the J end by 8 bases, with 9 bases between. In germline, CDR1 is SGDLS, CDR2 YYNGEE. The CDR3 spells CASSVSGAGYTF. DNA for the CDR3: TGTGCCAGCAGCGTATCAGGGGCGGGCTACACCTTC.

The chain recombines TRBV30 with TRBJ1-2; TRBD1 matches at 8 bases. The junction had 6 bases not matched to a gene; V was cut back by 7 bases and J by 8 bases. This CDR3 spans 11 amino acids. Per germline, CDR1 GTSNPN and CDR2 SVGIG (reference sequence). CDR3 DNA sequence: TGTGCCTTTGACAGGGGCGAAGGCTACACCTTC. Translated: CAFDRGEGYTF.

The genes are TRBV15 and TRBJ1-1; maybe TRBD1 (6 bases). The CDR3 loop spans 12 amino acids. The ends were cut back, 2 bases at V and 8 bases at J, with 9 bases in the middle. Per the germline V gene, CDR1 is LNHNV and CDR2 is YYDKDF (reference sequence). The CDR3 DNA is TGTGCCACCAGCAGACCCGGGACAGAAGCTTTCTTT. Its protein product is CATSRPGTEAFF.

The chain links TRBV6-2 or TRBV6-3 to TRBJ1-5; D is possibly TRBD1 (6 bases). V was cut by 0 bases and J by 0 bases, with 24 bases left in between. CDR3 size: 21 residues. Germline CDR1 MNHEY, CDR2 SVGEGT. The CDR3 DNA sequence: TGTGCCAGCAGTTACTCGACGAAAGACAGGTCGATATCTTATAGCAATCAGCCCCAGCATTTT. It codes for CASSYSTKDRSISYSNQPQHF.

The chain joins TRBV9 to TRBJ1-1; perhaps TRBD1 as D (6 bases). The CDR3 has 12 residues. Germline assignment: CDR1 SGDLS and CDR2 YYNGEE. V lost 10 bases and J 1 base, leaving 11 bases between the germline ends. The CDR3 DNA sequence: TGTGCCCGCGGGGGGGCGAACACTGAAGCTTTCTTT. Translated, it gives CARGGANTEAFF.

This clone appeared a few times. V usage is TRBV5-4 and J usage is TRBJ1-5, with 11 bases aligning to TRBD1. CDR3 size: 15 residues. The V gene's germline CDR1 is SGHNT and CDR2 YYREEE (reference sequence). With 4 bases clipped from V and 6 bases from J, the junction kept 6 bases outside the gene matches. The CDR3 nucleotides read TGTGCCAGCAGCCAGGACAGGGGGCGCGTTCAGCCCCAGCATTTT. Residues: CASSQDRGRVQPQHF.

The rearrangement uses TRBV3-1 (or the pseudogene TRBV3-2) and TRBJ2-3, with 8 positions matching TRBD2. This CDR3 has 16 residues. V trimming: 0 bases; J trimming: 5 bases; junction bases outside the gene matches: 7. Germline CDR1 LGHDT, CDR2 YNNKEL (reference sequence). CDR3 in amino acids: CASSQEGSGARDTQYF. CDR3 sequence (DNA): TGTGCCAGCAGCCAAGAAGGTAGCGGGGCCCGAGATACGCAGTATTTT.

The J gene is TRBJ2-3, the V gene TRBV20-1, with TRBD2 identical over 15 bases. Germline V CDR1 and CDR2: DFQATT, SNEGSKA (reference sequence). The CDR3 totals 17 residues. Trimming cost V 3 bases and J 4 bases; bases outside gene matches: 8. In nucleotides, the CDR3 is TGCAGTGCTAGTACCGGACTAGCGGGGGGGCCGCCAGATACGCAGTATTTT. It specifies CSASTGLAGGPPDTQYF.

The CDR3 sequence: CASSGKGHYFNSPLHF. DNA of the CDR3: TGTGCCAGCAGTGGAAAGGGACACTATTTTAATTCACCCCTCCACTTT. The rearrangement links TRBV6-2 or TRBV6-3 to TRBJ1-6, with a weak D call TRBD1 (6 bases). The V gene's germline CDR1 is MNHEY and CDR2 SVGEGT. The CDR3 contains 16 residues. Trimming cost V 5 bases and J 6 bases, with 17 bases left between them.

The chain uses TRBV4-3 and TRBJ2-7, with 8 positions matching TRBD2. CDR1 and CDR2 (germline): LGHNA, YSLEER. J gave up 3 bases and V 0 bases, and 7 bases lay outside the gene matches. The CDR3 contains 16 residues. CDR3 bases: TGCGCCAGCAGCCAAGAAGCGGGGGCGGGCGACTACGAGCAGTACTTC. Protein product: CASSQEAGAGDYEQYF.

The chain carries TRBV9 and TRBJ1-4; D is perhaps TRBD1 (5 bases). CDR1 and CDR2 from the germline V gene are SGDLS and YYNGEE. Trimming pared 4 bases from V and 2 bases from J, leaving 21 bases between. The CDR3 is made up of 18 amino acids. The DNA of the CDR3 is TGTGCCAGCAGCTCGCCGATTGGGGCGGGAGGGACTAATGAAAAACTGTTTTTT. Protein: CASSSPIGAGGTNEKLFF.